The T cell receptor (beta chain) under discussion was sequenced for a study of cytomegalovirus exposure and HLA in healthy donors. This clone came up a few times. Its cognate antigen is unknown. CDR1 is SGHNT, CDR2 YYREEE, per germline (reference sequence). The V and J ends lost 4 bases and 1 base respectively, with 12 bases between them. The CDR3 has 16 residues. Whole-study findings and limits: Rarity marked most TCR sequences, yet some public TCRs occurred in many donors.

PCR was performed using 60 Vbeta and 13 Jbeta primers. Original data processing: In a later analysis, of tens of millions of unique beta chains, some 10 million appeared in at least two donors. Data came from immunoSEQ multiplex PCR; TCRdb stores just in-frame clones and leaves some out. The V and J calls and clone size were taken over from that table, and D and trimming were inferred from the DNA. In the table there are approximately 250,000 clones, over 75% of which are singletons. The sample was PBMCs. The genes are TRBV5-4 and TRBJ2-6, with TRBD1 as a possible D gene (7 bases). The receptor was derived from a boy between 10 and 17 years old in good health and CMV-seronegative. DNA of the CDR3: TGTGCCAGCAGCCCACAGGGGACTTCTGGGGCCAACGTCCTGACTTTC. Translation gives CASSPQGTSGANVLTF.